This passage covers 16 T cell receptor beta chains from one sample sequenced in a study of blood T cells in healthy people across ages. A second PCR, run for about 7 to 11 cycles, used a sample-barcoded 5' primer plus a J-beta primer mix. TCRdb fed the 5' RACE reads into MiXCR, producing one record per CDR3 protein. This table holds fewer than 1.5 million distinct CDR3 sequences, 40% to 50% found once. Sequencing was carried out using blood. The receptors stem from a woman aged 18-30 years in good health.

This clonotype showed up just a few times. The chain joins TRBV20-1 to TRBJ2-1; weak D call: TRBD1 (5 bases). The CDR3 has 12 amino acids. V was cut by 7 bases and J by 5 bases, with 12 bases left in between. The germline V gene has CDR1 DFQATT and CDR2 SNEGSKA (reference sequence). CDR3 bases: TGCAGTGGGGTCCGACAGAACAATGAGCAGTTCTTC. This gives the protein CSGVRQNNEQFF.

CDR3 sequence reads: CARSPEARVNTEAFF. Written as DNA, the CDR3 is TGTGCCAGAAGCCCGGAGGCCAGGGTGAACACTGAAGCTTTCTTT. This chain uses TRBV5-3 with TRBJ1-1; D may be TRBD1 (5 bases). TRBV5-3 qualifies as an ORF whose function is uncertain. Trimming removed 4 bases from V and 0 bases from J, with 13 bases in between. The CDR3 runs to 15 residues.

The CDR3 DNA reads as TGTGCCAGCAGTTCCTCTATCGACGGTTACGAGCAGTACTTC. This encodes CASSSSIDGYEQYF. The rearrangement links TRBV28 to TRBJ2-7; D not resolved. The CDR3 loop spans 14 amino acids. Germline values: CDR1 MDHEN, CDR2 SYDVKM. V lost 4 bases and J 4 bases, leaving 14 bases between the germline ends.

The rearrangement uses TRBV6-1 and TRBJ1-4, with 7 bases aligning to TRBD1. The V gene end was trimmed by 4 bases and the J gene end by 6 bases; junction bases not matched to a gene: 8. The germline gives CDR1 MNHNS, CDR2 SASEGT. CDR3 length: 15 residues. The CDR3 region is CASSAKGAGDEKLFF. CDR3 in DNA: TGTGCCAGCAGTGCCAAGGGGGCAGGTGATGAAAAACTGTTTTTT.

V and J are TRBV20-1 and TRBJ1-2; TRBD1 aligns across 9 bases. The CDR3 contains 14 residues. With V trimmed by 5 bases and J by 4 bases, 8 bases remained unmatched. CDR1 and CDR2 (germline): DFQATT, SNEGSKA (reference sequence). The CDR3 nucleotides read TGCAGTGCTGGAACCGGGACAGGGCCCTATGGCTACACCTTC. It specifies CSAGTGTGPYGYTF.

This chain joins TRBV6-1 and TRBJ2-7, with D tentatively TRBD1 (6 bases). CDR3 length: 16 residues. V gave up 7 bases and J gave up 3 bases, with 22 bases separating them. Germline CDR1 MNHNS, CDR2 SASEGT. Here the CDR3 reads CASTTLGVGAGYEQYF. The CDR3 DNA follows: TGTGCCAGCACCACCTTGGGCGTGGGGGCGGGCTACGAGCAGTACTTC.

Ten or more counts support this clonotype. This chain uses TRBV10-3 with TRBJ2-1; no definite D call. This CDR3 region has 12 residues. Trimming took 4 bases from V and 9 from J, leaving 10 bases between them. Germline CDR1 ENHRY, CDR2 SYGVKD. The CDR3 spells CAISGSSGEQFF. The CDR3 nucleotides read TGTGCCATCAGTGGCAGTTCCGGTGAGCAGTTCTTC.

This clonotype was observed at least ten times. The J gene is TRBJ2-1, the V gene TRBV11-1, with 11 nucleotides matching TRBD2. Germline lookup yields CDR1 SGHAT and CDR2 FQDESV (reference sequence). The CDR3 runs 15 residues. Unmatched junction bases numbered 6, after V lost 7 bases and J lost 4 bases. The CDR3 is CASKGLAGLYNEQFF. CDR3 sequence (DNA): TGTGCCAGCAAAGGACTAGCGGGCTTATACAATGAGCAGTTCTTC. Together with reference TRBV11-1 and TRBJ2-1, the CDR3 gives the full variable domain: EAEVAQSPRYKITEKSQAVAFWCDPISGHATLYWYRQILGQGPELLVQFQDESVVDDSQLPKDRFSAERLKGVDSTLKIQPAELGDSAMYLCASKGLAGLYNEQFFGPGTRLTVL.

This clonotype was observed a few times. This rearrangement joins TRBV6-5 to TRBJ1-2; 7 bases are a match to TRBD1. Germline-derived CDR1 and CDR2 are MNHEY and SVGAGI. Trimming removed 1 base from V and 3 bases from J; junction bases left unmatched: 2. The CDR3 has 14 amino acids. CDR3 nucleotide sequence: TGTGCCAGCAGTTACTACGGACAGGACTATGGCTACACCTTC. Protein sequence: CASSYYGQDYGYTF.

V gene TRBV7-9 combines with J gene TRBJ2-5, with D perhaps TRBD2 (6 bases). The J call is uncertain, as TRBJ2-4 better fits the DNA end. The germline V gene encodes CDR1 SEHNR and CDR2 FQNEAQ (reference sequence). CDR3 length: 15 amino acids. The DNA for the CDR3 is TGTGCCAGCAGCTTCCGTCCTGGGGAGGAAAACATTCAGTACTTC. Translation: CASSFRPGEENIQYF.

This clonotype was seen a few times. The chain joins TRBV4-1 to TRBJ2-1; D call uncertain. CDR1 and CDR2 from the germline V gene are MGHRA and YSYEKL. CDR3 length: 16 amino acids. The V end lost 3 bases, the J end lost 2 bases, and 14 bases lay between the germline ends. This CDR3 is CASSHAGPWAYNEQFF. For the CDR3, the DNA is TGCGCCAGCAGCCATGCCGGGCCCTGGGCCTACAATGAGCAGTTCTTC.

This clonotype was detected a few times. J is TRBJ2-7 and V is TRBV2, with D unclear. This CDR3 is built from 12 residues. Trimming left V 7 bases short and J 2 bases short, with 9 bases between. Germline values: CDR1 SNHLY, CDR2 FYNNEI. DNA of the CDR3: TGTGCCAGCACTCAGGCCGCCTACGAGCAGTACTTC. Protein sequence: CASTQAAYEQYF.

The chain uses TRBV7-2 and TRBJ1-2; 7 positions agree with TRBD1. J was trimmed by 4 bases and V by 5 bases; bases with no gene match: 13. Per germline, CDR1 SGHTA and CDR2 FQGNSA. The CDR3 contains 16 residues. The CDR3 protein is CASSPRRGHAGYGYTF. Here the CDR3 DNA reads TGTGCCAGCAGCCCACGAAGGGGGCACGCGGGCTATGGCTACACCTTC.

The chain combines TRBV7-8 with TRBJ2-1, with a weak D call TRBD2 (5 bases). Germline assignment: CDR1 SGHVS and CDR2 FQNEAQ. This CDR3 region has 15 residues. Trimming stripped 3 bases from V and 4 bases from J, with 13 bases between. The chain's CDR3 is CASSFKGIAYNEQFF. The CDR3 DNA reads TGTGCCAGCAGCTTTAAAGGCATAGCGTACAATGAGCAGTTCTTC.

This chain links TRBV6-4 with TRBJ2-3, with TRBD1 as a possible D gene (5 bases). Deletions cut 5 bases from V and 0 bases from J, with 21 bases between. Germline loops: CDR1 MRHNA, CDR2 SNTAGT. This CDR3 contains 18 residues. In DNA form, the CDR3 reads TGTGCCAGCAGTCCAAGTTTCCTCAGGGTACGAAGCACAGATACGCAGTATTTT. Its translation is CASSPSFLRVRSTDTQYF.

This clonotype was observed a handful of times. The CDR3 DNA follows: TGTGCCAGCAGTTCTCAGGGCTTAATTCCAGATACGCAGTATTTT. This sequence encodes CASSSQGLIPDTQYF. The chain carries TRBV6-5 and TRBJ2-3; D might be TRBD1 (5 bases). CDR1 is MNHEY, CDR2 SVGAGI, per germline. V lost 4 bases and J lost 4, with 15 bases in between. The CDR3 is 15 residues long.